This TCR beta chain was profiled in a study of T cells after somatic rescue of genetic block. The repertoire was sequenced with immunoSEQ multiplex PCR; TCRdb's copy has only in-frame clones and lacks some. The sample contains roughly 55,000 clones, 90% to 96% of which appear only once. CDR1 is ENHRY, CDR2 SYGVKD, per germline. Trimming left V 0 bases short and J 6 bases short, with 9 bases between. The CDR3 is made up of 14 amino acids. The TCR comes from a child less than two years old. The chain has TRBV10-3 and TRBJ2-1; no clear D gene. The specimen was peripheral blood mononuclear cells (PBMCs). CDR3 protein: CAISESTVGNEQFF. In DNA form, the CDR3 reads TGTGCCATCAGTGAGTCGACGGTGGGCAATGAGCAGTTCTTC.